These 20 T cell receptor beta chains were all obtained from the same sample, sequenced in a study of T cell responses to AZD1222 COVID-19 vaccine. TCRdb's table, derived via immunoSEQ multiplex PCR, lists solely in-frame clones and lacks some. The sample carries about 17,000 clones, 80% recorded once. The input for sequencing was peripheral blood, taken 28 days after the second AZD1222 dose. The origin of the receptors is an adult who received the AZD1222 COVID-19 vaccine.

This chain connects TRBV6-5 to TRBJ1-2, with a tentative D call TRBD1 (5 bases). The V end was cut by 5 bases, the J end by 6 bases, with 13 bases between. The CDR3 sequence is 13 residues long. The germline V gene encodes CDR1 MNHEY and CDR2 SVGAGI. CDR3 protein: CASSTRGGDGYTF. Here the CDR3 DNA reads TGTGCCAGCAGTACCCGGGGGGGAGATGGCTACACCTTC.

The V call is TRBV9, the J call TRBJ1-5; 11 nucleotides match TRBD1. Germline trimming cut 3 bases from V and 7 bases from J; bases unmatched to any gene: 3. CDR3 size: 14 residues. Germline values: CDR1 SGDLS, CDR2 YYNGEE. This CDR3 is CASSAGTGGQPQHF. CDR3 bases: TGTGCCAGCAGCGCAGGGACAGGGGGGCAGCCCCAGCATTTT.

This clone was detected once. V gene TRBV29-1 combines with J gene TRBJ2-7; D is possibly TRBD1 (5 bases). The CDR3 is 14 amino acids. Germline V gene sequence: CDR1 SQVTM, CDR2 ANQGSEA. Trimming stripped 4 bases from V and 2 bases from J, with 15 bases between. This CDR3 is CSVVWTSGAYEQYF. The CDR3 region has the DNA TGCAGCGTTGTATGGACAAGTGGGGCCTACGAGCAGTACTTC.

The chain links TRBV7-9 to TRBJ1-2; D gene uncertain. This CDR3 is 13 amino acids long. Germline CDR1 reads SEHNR; CDR2 reads FQNEAQ (reference sequence). Trimming left V 1 base short and J 8 bases short, with 11 bases between. CDR3 sequence (DNA): TGTGCCAGCAGCTTAGGGCCTCGGGGAGGCTACACCTTC. This translates into CASSLGPRGGYTF.

The chain links TRBV18 to TRBJ2-7; the match to TRBD1 covers 8 bases. The V and J ends lost 3 bases and 2 bases, in that order; junction bases with no gene match: 3. Germline lookup yields CDR1 KGHSH and CDR2 LQKENI. This CDR3 has 14 amino acids. DNA for the CDR3: TGTGCCAGCTCACCCTGGGACAGGCCCTACGAGCAGTACTTC. Its protein product is CASSPWDRPYEQYF.

The chain joins TRBV4-1 to TRBJ2-7; 7 bases are shared with TRBD1. The CDR3 consists of 14 residues. CDR1 is MGHRA, CDR2 YSYEKL, per germline. V shed 1 base, J shed 3 bases, and the junction held 3 bases outside the gene matches. The CDR3 loop is CASSQGQGLYEQYF. The CDR3 coding sequence is TGCGCCAGCAGCCAAGGACAGGGTCTCTACGAGCAGTACTTC.

The chain has TRBV18 and TRBJ2-7, with 8 bases matching TRBD1. V was clipped by 5 bases and J by 3 bases; unmatched bases: 6. Germline-derived CDR1 and CDR2 are KGHSH and LQKENI. The CDR3 has 14 amino acids. The CDR3 sequence is CASSTDRGSYEQYF. The CDR3 coding sequence is TGTGCCAGCTCAACCGACAGGGGTAGCTACGAGCAGTACTTC.

V is TRBV4-3 and J is TRBJ2-2, with unresolved D. The germline V gene has CDR1 LGHNA and CDR2 YSLEER. Trimming took off 0 bases at V and 4 bases at J, with 12 bases between the two ends. The CDR3 extends over 16 amino acids. For the CDR3, the DNA is TGCGCCAGCAGCCAAGAGTCCGGTCTCGGCACCGGGGAGCTGTTTTTT. This translates into CASSQESGLGTGELFF.

The chain has TRBV21-1 and TRBJ1-6. TRBV21-1 is assigned pseudogene status. The CDR3 runs to 15 residues. CDR3 sequence reads: CASSKGSEFNSPLHF. The CDR3 DNA reads as TGTGCCAGCAGCAAAGGGTCAGAGTTTAATTCACCCCTCCACTTT.

This clone occurred a few times. The chain links TRBV24-1 to TRBJ1-5; D ambiguous. This CDR3 is built from 11 residues. The germline V gene encodes CDR1 KGHDR and CDR2 SFDVKD. Deletions cut 10 bases from V and 4 bases from J, with 7 bases between. CDR3 loop: CATGFNQPQHF. Here the CDR3 DNA reads TGTGCCACGGGCTTTAATCAGCCCCAGCATTTT.

This rearrangement joins TRBV28 to TRBJ1-4, with D perhaps TRBD1 (5 bases). V shed 3 bases and J shed 7 bases, with 18 bases lying between them. CDR3 length: 16 residues. CDR1 is MDHEN and CDR2 is SYDVKM in the germline V gene. The CDR3, as DNA: TGTGCCAGCAGTTTGACAGACAGTGGATTTCCTGAAAAACTGTTTTTT. Translating it yields CASSLTDSGFPEKLFF.

This clone appeared a single time. CDR3: CASSRMAHPSTDTQYF. The CDR3, as DNA: TGTGCCAGCAGCCGGATGGCACACCCTAGCACAGATACGCAGTATTTT. V gene TRBV3-1 (or the pseudogene TRBV3-2) combines with J gene TRBJ2-3; D is undetermined. Germline CDR1 is LGHDT and CDR2 is YNNKEL (reference sequence). The V and J ends lost 4 bases and 0 bases respectively, with 14 bases between them. The CDR3 runs 16 residues.

This CDR3 is CATRDGSNEKLFF. The DNA for the CDR3 is TGTGCCACTAGGGACGGATCTAATGAAAAACTGTTTTTT. This chain links TRBV24-1 with TRBJ1-4; possibly TRBD1 for D (5 bases). V was clipped by 10 bases and J by 3 bases, with 11 bases between them. This CDR3 comprises 13 residues. In germline, CDR1 is KGHDR, CDR2 SFDVKD.

The chain employs TRBV27 and TRBJ2-2; D call uncertain. Germline lookup yields CDR1 MNHEY and CDR2 SMNVEV (reference sequence). V shed 2 bases and J shed 7 bases, with 14 bases lying between them. The CDR3 is 15 residues long. The CDR3 spells CASSLRHGPDGELFF. The CDR3 nucleotides are TGTGCCAGCAGTTTAAGGCACGGTCCAGACGGGGAGCTGTTTTTT.

This rearrangement joins TRBV7-3 to TRBJ1-1; TRBD1 matches at 10 bases. The CDR3 length is 15 residues. The trim removed 6 bases at V and 1 base at J, leaving 5 bases unmatched. Germline loops: CDR1 SGHTA, CDR2 FQGTGA. This CDR3 is CASRRDRGSNTEAFF. The DNA for the CDR3 is TGTGCCAGCAGAAGGGACAGGGGCTCGAACACTGAAGCTTTCTTT. The full variable domain, with the rest looked up from reference TRBV7-3 and TRBJ1-1, is GAGVSQTPSNKVTEKGKYVELRCDPISGHTALYWYRQSLGQGPEFLIYFQGTGAADDSGLPNDRFFAVRPEGSVSTLKIQRTERGDSAVYLCASRRDRGSNTEAFFGQGTRLTVV.

The chain combines TRBV5-1 with TRBJ1-1, with D hard to call. The germline V gene has CDR1 SGHRS and CDR2 YFSETQ. Trimming took 7 bases from V and 1 from J, leaving 17 bases between them. The CDR3 has 15 amino acids. The CDR3 DNA sequence: TGCGCCAGCTTTCCCTCCCAAACACCGAACACTGAAGCTTTCTTT. Protein sequence: CASFPSQTPNTEAFF.

This chain connects TRBV7-6 to TRBJ2-3, with unresolved D. Looked up from germline, CDR1 is SGHVS and CDR2 is FNYEAQ. V was clipped by 1 base and J by 0 bases, with 11 bases between them. There are 16 residues in the CDR3. CDR3 DNA: TGTGCCAGCAGCTTAGACTTCCCCCTTAGCACAGATACGCAGTATTTT. Protein sequence: CASSLDFPLSTDTQYF.

The V gene is TRBV4-3, the J gene TRBJ2-1, with D possibly being TRBD2 (6 bases). V lost 0 bases, J lost 4 bases, and 13 bases lay in between. Per the germline V gene, CDR1 is LGHNA and CDR2 is YSLEER. This CDR3 region has 16 residues. The CDR3 region has the DNA TGCGCCAGCAGCCAAGAGGCGGGACGGGGGTACAATGAGCAGTTCTTC. Amino acids: CASSQEAGRGYNEQFF.

The rearrangement joins TRBV10-2 to TRBJ2-1; tentatively, D is TRBD2 (5 bases). Per the germline V gene, CDR1 is WSHSY and CDR2 is SAAADI. This CDR3 comprises 15 residues. V gave up 0 bases and J gave up 2 bases, with 8 bases separating them. Here the CDR3 reads CASSESGVAYNEQFF. CDR3 coding DNA: TGCGCCAGCAGTGAGTCCGGGGTCGCCTACAATGAGCAGTTCTTC.

The rearrangement uses TRBV9 and TRBJ1-2; D is ambiguous. Germline V gives CDR1 SGDLS, CDR2 YYNGEE. V lost 0 bases and J 4 bases, leaving 1 base between the germline ends. This CDR3 has 11 amino acids. As DNA, the CDR3 is TGTGCCAGCAGCGTAGGCTATGGCTACACCTTC. It is translated as CASSVGYGYTF.